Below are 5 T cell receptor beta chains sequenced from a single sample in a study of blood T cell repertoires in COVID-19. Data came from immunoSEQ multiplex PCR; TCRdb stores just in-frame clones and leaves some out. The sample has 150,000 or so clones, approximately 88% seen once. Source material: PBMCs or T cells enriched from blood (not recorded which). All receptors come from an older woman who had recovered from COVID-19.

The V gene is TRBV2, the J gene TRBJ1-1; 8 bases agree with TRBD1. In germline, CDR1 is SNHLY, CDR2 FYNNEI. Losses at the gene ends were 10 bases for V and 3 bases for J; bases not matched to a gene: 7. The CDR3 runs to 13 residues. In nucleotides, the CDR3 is TGTGCCACCAGGACAGGGTGGTACACTGAAGCTTTCTTT. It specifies CATRTGWYTEAFF. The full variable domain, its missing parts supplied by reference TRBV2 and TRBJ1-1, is EPEVTQTPSHQVTQMGQEVILRCVPISNHLYFYWYRQILGQKVEFLVSFYNNEISEKSEIFDDQFSVERPDGSNFTLKIRSTKLEDSAMYFCATRTGWYTEAFFGQGTRLTVV.

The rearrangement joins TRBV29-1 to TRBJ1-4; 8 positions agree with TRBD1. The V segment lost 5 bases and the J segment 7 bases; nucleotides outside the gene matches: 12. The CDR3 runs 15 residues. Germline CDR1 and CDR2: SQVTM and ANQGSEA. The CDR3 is CSVLPPQGGGEKLFF. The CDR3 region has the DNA TGCAGCGTTCTCCCCCCACAGGGGGGGGGTGAAAAACTGTTTTTT.

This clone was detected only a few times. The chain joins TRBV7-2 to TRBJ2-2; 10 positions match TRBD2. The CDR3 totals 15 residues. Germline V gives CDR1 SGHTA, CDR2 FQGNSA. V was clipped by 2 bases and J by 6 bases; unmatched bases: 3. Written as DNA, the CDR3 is TGTGCCAGCAGCTTACTAGCGGGAGAAGCCGGGGAGCTGTTTTTT. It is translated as CASSLLAGEAGELFF.

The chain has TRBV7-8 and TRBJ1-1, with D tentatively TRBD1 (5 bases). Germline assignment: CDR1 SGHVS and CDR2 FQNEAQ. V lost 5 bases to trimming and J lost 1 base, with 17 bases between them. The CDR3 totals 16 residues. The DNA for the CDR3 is TGTGCCAGCAGCCTGCGGCTCAGGGCGAAGAACACTGAAGCTTTCTTT. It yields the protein CASSLRLRAKNTEAFF.

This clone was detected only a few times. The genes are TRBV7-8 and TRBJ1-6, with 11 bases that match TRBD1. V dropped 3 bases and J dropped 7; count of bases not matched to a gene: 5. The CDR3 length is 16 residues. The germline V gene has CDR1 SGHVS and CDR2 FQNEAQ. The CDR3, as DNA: TGTGCCAGCAGCTTTGGACAGGGGGCGCAAAATTCACCCCTCCACTTT. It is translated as CASSFGQGAQNSPLHF. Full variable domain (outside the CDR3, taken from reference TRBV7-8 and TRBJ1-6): GAGVSQSPRYKVAKRGQDVALRCDPISGHVSLFWYQQALGQGPEFLTYFQNEAQLDKSGLPSDRFFAERPEGSVSTLKIQRTQQEDSAVYLCASSFGQGAQNSPLHFGNGTRLTVT.